The rows below give T cell receptor beta chains drawn from one sample of a study of a mutant IDH1 vaccine in newly diagnosed glioma. These TCRs are of unknown antigen specificity. Produced via immunoSEQ multiplex PCR; TCRdb's table is partial and in-frame only. The sample lists tens of thousands of clones, roughly 74% occurring once. This sample comprised PBMCs, obtained from a glioma patient whose treatment included an IDH1 peptide vaccine. The receptors were sampled from a man aged 45-65 years with glioma. Each CDR3 is given with its conserved first and last residue. The D gene is left open where the match is weak. Rows may omit the clone size; those that give it use once, few, many or a size class.

j_call: TRBJ2-1; v_call: TRBV14; clone_size: -; d_call: TRBD2; cdr3_aa: CASSQVGGVTEQFF; cdr3_nt: TGTGCCAGCAGCCAAGTGGGGGGGGTAACTGAGCAGTTCTTC
j_call: TRBJ1-1; v_call: TRBV30; clone_size: -; d_call: -; cdr3_aa: CAWSVIGAEAFF; cdr3_nt: TGTGCCTGGAGTGTAATAGGGGCTGAAGCTTTCTTT
j_call: TRBJ2-5; v_call: TRBV9; clone_size: -; d_call: TRBD2; cdr3_aa: CASSGARGAQYF; cdr3_nt: TGTGCCAGCAGCGGGGCACGGGGGGCCCAGTACTTC
j_call: TRBJ2-1; v_call: TRBV6-1; clone_size: -; d_call: -; cdr3_aa: CASLTAWGGYNEQFF; cdr3_nt: TGTGCCAGCCTAACCGCGTGGGGCGGGTACAATGAGCAGTTCTTC
j_call: TRBJ1-2; v_call: TRBV6-6; clone_size: few; d_call: -; cdr3_aa: CASSSRDKRYTF; cdr3_nt: TGTGCCAGCAGCTCCCGGGACAAGCGCTACACCTTC
j_call: TRBJ1-2; v_call: TRBV19; clone_size: -; d_call: -; cdr3_aa: CASSIGGNGYTF; cdr3_nt: TGTGCCAGTAGTATTGGAGGGAATGGCTACACCTTC
j_call: TRBJ1-6; v_call: TRBV2; clone_size: once; d_call: -; cdr3_aa: CASSEEGYSPLHF; cdr3_nt: TGTGCCAGCAGTGAGGAGGGATACTCACCCCTCCACTTT
j_call: TRBJ2-2; v_call: TRBV28; clone_size: once; d_call: -; cdr3_aa: CASSAVAIGLGGELFF; cdr3_nt: TGTGCCAGCAGCGCGGTCGCAATCGGCTTGGGCGGGGAGCTGTTTTTT
j_call: TRBJ2-7; v_call: TRBV4-2; clone_size: -; d_call: -; cdr3_aa: CASSPDGTYEQYF; cdr3_nt: TGTGCCAGCAGCCCGGACGGAACCTACGAGCAGTACTTC
j_call: TRBJ1-5; v_call: TRBV5-1; clone_size: -; d_call: -; cdr3_aa: CASSLTGRGNQPQHF; cdr3_nt: TGCGCCAGCAGCTTGACAGGGCGAGGCAATCAGCCCCAGCATTTT
j_call: TRBJ1-5; v_call: TRBV28; clone_size: few; d_call: -; cdr3_aa: CAGGAGLIHQPQHF; cdr3_nt: TGTGCCGGGGGGGCAGGGTTGATCCATCAGCCCCAGCATTTT
j_call: TRBJ1-1; v_call: TRBV14; clone_size: few; d_call: -; cdr3_aa: CASSLAGVKNTEAFF; cdr3_nt: TGTGCCAGCAGCCTTGCCGGGGTGAAGAACACTGAAGCTTTCTTT
j_call: TRBJ1-2; v_call: TRBV4-3; clone_size: -; d_call: -; cdr3_aa: CASSQDEAGWHYGYTF; cdr3_nt: TGCGCCAGCAGCCAAGATGAGGCAGGGTGGCACTATGGCTACACCTTC
j_call: TRBJ1-5; v_call: TRBV19; clone_size: -; d_call: -; cdr3_aa: CASSTGARRQPQHF; cdr3_nt: TGTGCCAGTAGCACGGGGGCGCGACGACAGCCCCAGCATTTT
j_call: TRBJ2-2; v_call: TRBV30; clone_size: few; d_call: TRBD1; cdr3_aa: CAWRRTGTTGELFF; cdr3_nt: TGTGCCTGGAGGCGGACAGGGACCACCGGGGAGCTGTTTTTT
j_call: TRBJ2-7; v_call: TRBV11-3; clone_size: -; d_call: -; cdr3_aa: CASSLADCAVEQYF; cdr3_nt: TGTGCCAGCAGCTTAGCTGATTGTGCCGTCGAGCAGTACTTC
j_call: TRBJ1-5; v_call: TRBV7-9; clone_size: -; d_call: -; cdr3_aa: CASSLGGAGWGNQPQHF; cdr3_nt: TGTGCCAGCAGCTTAGGGGGGGCAGGCTGGGGCAATCAGCCCCAGCATTTT
j_call: TRBJ1-5; v_call: TRBV7-6; clone_size: -; d_call: -; cdr3_aa: CASSFEGQPQHF; cdr3_nt: TGTGCCAGCAGCTTCGAGGGGCAGCCCCAGCATTTT
j_call: TRBJ1-2; v_call: TRBV30; clone_size: -; d_call: -; cdr3_aa: CAWSVDSRYGYTF; cdr3_nt: TGTGCCTGGAGTGTAGACAGCCGGTATGGCTACACCTTC
j_call: TRBJ2-2; v_call: TRBV10-3; clone_size: few; d_call: -; cdr3_aa: CAITAEWGELFF; cdr3_nt: TGTGCCATCACTGCCGAATGGGGGGAGCTGTTTTTT
j_call: TRBJ2-7; v_call: TRBV5-1; clone_size: -; d_call: -; cdr3_aa: CASSPGGQRVGGGYEQYF; cdr3_nt: TGCGCCAGCAGCCCTGGGGGCCAGCGGGTTGGCGGGGGCTACGAGCAGTACTTC
j_call: TRBJ2-7; v_call: TRBV11-2; clone_size: few; d_call: -; cdr3_aa: CASSLAAAPFYEQYF; cdr3_nt: TGTGCCAGCAGCTTAGCAGCGGCCCCATTTTACGAGCAGTACTTC
j_call: TRBJ2-7; v_call: TRBV29-1; clone_size: -; d_call: -; cdr3_aa: CSVVPDGSYEQYF; cdr3_nt: TGCAGCGTTGTCCCAGACGGATCCTACGAGCAGTACTTC
j_call: TRBJ2-7; v_call: TRBV7-2; clone_size: once; d_call: TRBD2; cdr3_aa: CASSLRGGTTSYEQYF; cdr3_nt: TGTGCCAGCAGCTTAAGGGGAGGGACCACCTCCTACGAGCAGTACTTC
j_call: TRBJ2-2; v_call: TRBV6-6; clone_size: -; d_call: TRBD1; cdr3_aa: CASSYEPGQGVGELFF; cdr3_nt: TGTGCCAGCAGTTACGAGCCGGGACAGGGAGTGGGGGAGCTGTTTTTT
j_call: TRBJ1-1; v_call: TRBV7-9; clone_size: many; d_call: -; cdr3_aa: CASSPLRGTGNTEAFF; cdr3_nt: TGTGCCAGCAGCCCCCTGAGGGGCACGGGGAACACTGAAGCTTTCTTT
j_call: TRBJ2-5; v_call: TRBV4-1; clone_size: -; d_call: -; cdr3_aa: CASSPPGAGQETQYF; cdr3_nt: TGCGCCAGCAGCCCCCCGGGGGCGGGGCAAGAGACCCAGTACTTC
j_call: TRBJ1-1; v_call: TRBV29-1; clone_size: few; d_call: TRBD1; cdr3_aa: CSVALDRDTEAFF; cdr3_nt: TGCAGCGTTGCCCTGGACAGGGACACTGAAGCTTTCTTT
j_call: TRBJ1-2; v_call: TRBV5-1; clone_size: -; d_call: -; cdr3_aa: CASSLQQSYGYTF; cdr3_nt: TGCGCCAGCAGCTTGCAACAGAGCTATGGCTACACCTTC
j_call: TRBJ2-1; v_call: TRBV2; clone_size: -; d_call: TRBD1; cdr3_aa: CASSESWDRTFRNEQFF; cdr3_nt: TGTGCCAGCAGTGAATCCTGGGACAGAACCTTTCGGAATGAGCAGTTCTTC
j_call: TRBJ2-3; v_call: TRBV29-1; clone_size: -; d_call: -; cdr3_aa: CSVETSNSVRHTDTQYF; cdr3_nt: TGCAGCGTTGAAACCTCCAACAGCGTAAGACACACAGATACGCAGTATTTT
j_call: TRBJ2-7; v_call: TRBV5-1; clone_size: -; d_call: -; cdr3_aa: CASSNVRSYEQYF; cdr3_nt: TGCGCCAGCAGTAATGTCCGCTCCTACGAGCAGTACTTC
j_call: TRBJ1-3; v_call: TRBV2; clone_size: -; d_call: -; cdr3_aa: CASSGTEISSGNTIYF; cdr3_nt: TGTGCCAGCAGTGGGACAGAGATCAGCTCTGGAAACACCATATATTTT
j_call: TRBJ2-5; v_call: TRBV7-8; clone_size: -; d_call: -; cdr3_aa: CASSPGAGVRETQYF; cdr3_nt: TGTGCCAGCAGCCCCGGGGCAGGGGTTCGTGAGACCCAGTACTTC
j_call: TRBJ2-1; v_call: TRBV2; clone_size: -; d_call: TRBD2; cdr3_aa: CASTGLAGNEQFF; cdr3_nt: TGTGCCAGCACCGGACTAGCGGGTAATGAGCAGTTCTTC
j_call: TRBJ2-3; v_call: TRBV4-2; clone_size: -; d_call: -; cdr3_aa: CASSQDHDTQYF; cdr3_nt: TGTGCCAGCAGCCAAGATCACGATACGCAGTATTTT
j_call: TRBJ1-4; v_call: TRBV6-6; clone_size: -; d_call: -; cdr3_aa: CASRTGSNEKLFF; cdr3_nt: TGTGCCAGCAGGACCGGGAGTAATGAAAAACTGTTTTTT
j_call: TRBJ2-6; v_call: TRBV5-4; clone_size: -; d_call: -; cdr3_aa: CASSTLESGANVLTF; cdr3_nt: TGTGCCAGCAGCACTTTGGAATCTGGGGCCAACGTCCTGACTTTC
j_call: TRBJ1-6; v_call: TRBV19; clone_size: -; d_call: -; cdr3_aa: CASGQESPLHF; cdr3_nt: TGTGCCAGTGGCCAGGAGTCACCCCTCCACTTT
j_call: TRBJ2-7; v_call: TRBV5-1; clone_size: -; d_call: -; cdr3_aa: CASQGSYEQYF; cdr3_nt: TGCGCCAGTCAGGGCTCCTACGAGCAGTACTTC
j_call: TRBJ1-1; v_call: TRBV4-1; clone_size: once; d_call: -; cdr3_aa: CASSARAERATEAFF; cdr3_nt: TGCGCCAGCAGCGCCCGGGCCGAAAGGGCCACTGAAGCTTTCTTT
j_call: TRBJ2-3; v_call: TRBV5-1; clone_size: -; d_call: TRBD2; cdr3_aa: CASRDTSGGTDTQYF; cdr3_nt: TGCGCCAGCCGTGACACTAGCGGGGGCACAGATACGCAGTATTTT
j_call: TRBJ1-2; v_call: TRBV5-4; clone_size: -; d_call: TRBD1; cdr3_aa: CASSSRDRGVGYTF; cdr3_nt: TGTGCCAGCAGCTCGCGGGACAGGGGAGTCGGCTACACCTTC
j_call: TRBJ1-2; v_call: TRBV9; clone_size: -; d_call: -; cdr3_aa: CASSETGVSYGYTF; cdr3_nt: TGTGCCAGCAGTGAGACAGGAGTTTCTTATGGCTACACCTTC
j_call: TRBJ2-2; v_call: TRBV4-1; clone_size: -; d_call: TRBD2; cdr3_aa: CASSQGGSGGVNTGELFF; cdr3_nt: TGCGCCAGCAGCCAAGGTGGTAGCGGGGGCGTGAACACCGGGGAGCTGTTTTTT
j_call: TRBJ1-5; v_call: TRBV30; clone_size: -; d_call: -; cdr3_aa: CACAAFGGNQPQHF; cdr3_nt: TGTGCCTGTGCGGCCTTCGGCGGCAATCAGCCCCAGCATTTT
j_call: TRBJ1-3; v_call: TRBV6-5; clone_size: few; d_call: -; cdr3_aa: CASSYGRAGNTIYF; cdr3_nt: TGTGCCAGCAGTTACGGAAGGGCGGGAAACACCATATATTTT
j_call: TRBJ1-2; v_call: TRBV6-6; clone_size: few; d_call: -; cdr3_aa: CASSYAQWSYTF; cdr3_nt: TGTGCCAGCAGTTACGCACAGTGGAGCTACACCTTC